Given below is one T cell receptor (beta chain) in context. The ends lost 3 bases at V and 4 bases at J; junction bases unmatched: 6. The CDR3 loop spans 16 amino acids. Germline V gene lookup returns CDR1 SGDLS and CDR2 YYNGEE. The data stem from a study of blood T cell repertoires in COVID-19. Study-wide context: Samples representing acute and convalescent COVID-19 were sourced from the United States, Italy and Spain. The analysed material was cDNA or gDNA that came from T cells, B-cell-depleted T cells, or PBMCs.

Source study methods: Amplifying reference gene primers gave estimates of nucleated cell counts. The repertoire was sequenced with immunoSEQ multiplex PCR; TCRdb's copy has only in-frame clones and lacks some. Clone size and V and J calls were adopted from that table, with D and trimming inferred from the DNA. Among approximately 210,000 clones listed, approximately 89% were seen once. The receptor comes from a woman between 40 and 55 years old with acute or convalescent COVID-19. This chain links TRBV9 with TRBJ1-3, with TRBD1 matching 11 bases. Sequenced input: peripheral blood. The CDR3 reads CASSAYGQGAGNTIYF. CDR3 DNA: TGTGCCAGCAGCGCTTACGGACAGGGGGCAGGAAACACCATATATTTT.